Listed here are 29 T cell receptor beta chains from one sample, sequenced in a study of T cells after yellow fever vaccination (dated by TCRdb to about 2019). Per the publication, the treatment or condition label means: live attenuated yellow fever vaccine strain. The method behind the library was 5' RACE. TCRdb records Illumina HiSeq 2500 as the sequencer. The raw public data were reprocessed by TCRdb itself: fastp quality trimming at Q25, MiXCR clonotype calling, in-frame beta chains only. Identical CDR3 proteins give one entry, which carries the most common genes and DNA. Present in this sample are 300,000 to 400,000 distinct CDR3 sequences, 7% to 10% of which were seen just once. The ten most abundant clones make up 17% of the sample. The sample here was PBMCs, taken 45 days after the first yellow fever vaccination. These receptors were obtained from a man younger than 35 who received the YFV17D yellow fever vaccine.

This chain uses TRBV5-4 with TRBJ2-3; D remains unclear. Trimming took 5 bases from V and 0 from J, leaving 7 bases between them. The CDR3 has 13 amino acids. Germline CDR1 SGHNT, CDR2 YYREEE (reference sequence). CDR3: CASRARSTDTQYF. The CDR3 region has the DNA TGTGCCAGCAGGGCCAGGAGCACAGATACGCAGTATTTT.

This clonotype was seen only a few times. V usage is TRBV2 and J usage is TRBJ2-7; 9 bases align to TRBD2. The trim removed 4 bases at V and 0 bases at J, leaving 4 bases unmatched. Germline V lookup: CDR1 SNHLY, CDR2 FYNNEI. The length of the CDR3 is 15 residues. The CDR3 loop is CASSALAGTSYEQYF. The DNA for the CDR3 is TGTGCCAGCAGTGCCCTAGCGGGGACCTCCTACGAGCAGTACTTC.

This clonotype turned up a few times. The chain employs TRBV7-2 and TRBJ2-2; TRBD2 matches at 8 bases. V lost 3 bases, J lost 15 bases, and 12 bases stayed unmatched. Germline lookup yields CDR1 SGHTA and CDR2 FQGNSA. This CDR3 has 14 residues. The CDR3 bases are TGTGCCAGCAGCTTGGCGGGGGGCCCCCCTTTGATGTTTTTT. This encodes CASSLAGGPPLMFF.

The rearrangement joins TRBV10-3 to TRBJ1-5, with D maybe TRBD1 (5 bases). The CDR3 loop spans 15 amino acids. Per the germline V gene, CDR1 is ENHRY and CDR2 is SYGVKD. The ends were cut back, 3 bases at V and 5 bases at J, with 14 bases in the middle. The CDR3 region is CAISDLGVADQPQHF. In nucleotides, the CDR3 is TGTGCCATCAGTGACTTAGGGGTAGCTGATCAGCCCCAGCATTTT.

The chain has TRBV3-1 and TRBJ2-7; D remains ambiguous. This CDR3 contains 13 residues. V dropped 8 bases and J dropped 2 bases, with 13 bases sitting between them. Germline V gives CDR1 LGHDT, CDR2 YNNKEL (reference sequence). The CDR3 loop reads CASWALLPYEQYV. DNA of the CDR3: TGTGCCAGCTGGGCCCTCCTTCCCTACGAGCAGTACGTC.

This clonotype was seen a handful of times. CDR3 nucleotide sequence: TGTGCCAGCAGCCCCCTCCGGGGCGGAAGGGCCAACGTCCTGACTTTC. Encoded protein: CASSPLRGGRANVLTF. The chain has TRBV12-3 or TRBV12-4 and TRBJ2-6; possibly TRBD1 or TRBD2 for D (5 bases each). This CDR3 spans 16 amino acids. Deletions cut 6 bases from V and 5 bases from J, with 17 bases between.

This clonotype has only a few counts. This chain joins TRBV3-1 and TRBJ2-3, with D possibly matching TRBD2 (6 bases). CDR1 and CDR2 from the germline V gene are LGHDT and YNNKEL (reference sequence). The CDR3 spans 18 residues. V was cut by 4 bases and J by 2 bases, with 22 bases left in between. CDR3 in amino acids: CASSPGGWFSGFTDTQYF. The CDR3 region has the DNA TGTGCCAGCAGCCCCGGGGGTTGGTTTAGCGGCTTCACAGATACGCAGTATTTT.

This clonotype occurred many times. CDR3 nucleotide sequence: TGCAGTGCTAGGCAGGGATTCATCACATCCTACGAGCAGTACTTC. It translates to CSARQGFITSYEQYF. The chain carries TRBV20-1 and TRBJ2-7; a weak D match, TRBD1 (5 bases). Germline V gene data show CDR1 as DFQATT and CDR2 as SNEGSKA (reference sequence). CDR3 length equals 15 residues. The V gene lost 3 bases and the J gene lost 1 base, with 16 bases spanning the gap.

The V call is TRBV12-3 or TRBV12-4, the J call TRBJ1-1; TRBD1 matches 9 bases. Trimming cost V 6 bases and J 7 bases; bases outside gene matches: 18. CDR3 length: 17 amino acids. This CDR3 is CASSNRQGQGLPIEAFF. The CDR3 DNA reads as TGTGCCAGCAGCAACCGCCAGGGACAGGGACTCCCAATTGAAGCTTTCTTT.

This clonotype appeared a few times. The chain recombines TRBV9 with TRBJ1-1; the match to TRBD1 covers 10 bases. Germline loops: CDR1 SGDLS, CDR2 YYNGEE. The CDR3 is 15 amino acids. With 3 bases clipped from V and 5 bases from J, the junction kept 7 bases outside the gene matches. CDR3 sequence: CASSGQGALLTEAFF. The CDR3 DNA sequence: TGTGCCAGCAGCGGACAGGGGGCCCTTCTTACTGAAGCTTTCTTT.

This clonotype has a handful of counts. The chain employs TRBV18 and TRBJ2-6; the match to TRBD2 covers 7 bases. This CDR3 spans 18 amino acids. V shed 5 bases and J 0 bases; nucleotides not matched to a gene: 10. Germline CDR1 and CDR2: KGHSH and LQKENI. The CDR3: CASSEAGAYSSGANVLTF. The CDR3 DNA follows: TGTGCCAGCTCAGAGGCGGGAGCCTACAGCTCTGGGGCCAACGTCCTGACTTTC.

CDR3 in DNA: TGTGCCAGCAGTTACTCGGGTCCGGGACTAGCGGCATCCTTTTCCTACGAGCAGTACTTC. It yields the protein CASSYSGPGLAASFSYEQYF. V is TRBV6-2 or TRBV6-3 and J is TRBJ2-7; 11 bases agree with TRBD2. The CDR3 has 20 amino acids. The germline gives CDR1 MNHEY, CDR2 SVGEGT. Unmatched junction bases numbered 14, after V lost 0 bases and J lost 1 base.

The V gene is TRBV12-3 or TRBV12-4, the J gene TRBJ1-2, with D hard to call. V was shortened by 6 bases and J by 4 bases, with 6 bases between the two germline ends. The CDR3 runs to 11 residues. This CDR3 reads CASSRGYGYTF. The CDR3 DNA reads TGTGCCAGCAGCCGGGGCTATGGCTACACCTTC.

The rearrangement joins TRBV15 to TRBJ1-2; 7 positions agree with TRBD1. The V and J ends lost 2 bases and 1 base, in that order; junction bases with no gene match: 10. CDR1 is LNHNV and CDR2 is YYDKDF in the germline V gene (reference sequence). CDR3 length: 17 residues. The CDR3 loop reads CATSRWEKGAFNYGYTF. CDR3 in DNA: TGTGCCACCAGCAGATGGGAAAAGGGGGCTTTTAACTATGGCTACACCTTC. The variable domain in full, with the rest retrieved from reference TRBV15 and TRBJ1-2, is DAMVIQNPRYQVTQFGKPVTLSCSQTLNHNVMYWYQQKSSQAPKLLFHYYDKDFNNEADTPDNFQSRRPNTSFCFLDIRSPGLGDTAMYLCATSRWEKGAFNYGYTFGSGTRLTVV.

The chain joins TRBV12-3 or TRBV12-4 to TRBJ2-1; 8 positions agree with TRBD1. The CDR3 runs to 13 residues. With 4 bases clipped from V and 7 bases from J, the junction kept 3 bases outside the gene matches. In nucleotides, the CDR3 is TGTGCCAGCAGTTCCAACAGGGGGAATGAGCAGTTCTTC. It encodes CASSSNRGNEQFF.

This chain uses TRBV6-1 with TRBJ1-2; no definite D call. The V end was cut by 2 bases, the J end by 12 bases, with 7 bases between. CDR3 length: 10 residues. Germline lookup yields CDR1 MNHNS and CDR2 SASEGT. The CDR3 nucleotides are TGTGCCAGCAGTGAACGGGGTCACACCTTC. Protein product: CASSERGHTF.

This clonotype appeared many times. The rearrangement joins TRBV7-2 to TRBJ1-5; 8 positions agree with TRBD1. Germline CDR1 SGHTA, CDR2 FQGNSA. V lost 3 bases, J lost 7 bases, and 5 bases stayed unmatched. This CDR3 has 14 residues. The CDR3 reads CASSFDRGQQPQHF. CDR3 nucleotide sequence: TGTGCCAGCAGCTTCGACAGGGGACAACAGCCCCAGCATTTT.

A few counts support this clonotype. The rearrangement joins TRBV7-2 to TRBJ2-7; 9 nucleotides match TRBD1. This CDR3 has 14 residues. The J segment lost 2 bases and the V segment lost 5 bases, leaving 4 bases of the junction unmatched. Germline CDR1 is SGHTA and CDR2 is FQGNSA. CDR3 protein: CASSADRGPYEQYF. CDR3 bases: TGTGCCAGCAGCGCGGACAGGGGCCCCTACGAGCAGTACTTC. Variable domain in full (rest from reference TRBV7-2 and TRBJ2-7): GAGVSQSPSNKVTEKGKDVELRCDPISGHTALYWYRQSLGQGLEFLIYFQGNSAPDKSGLPSDRFSAERTGGSVSTLTIQRTQQEDSAVYLCASSADRGPYEQYFGPGTRLTVT.

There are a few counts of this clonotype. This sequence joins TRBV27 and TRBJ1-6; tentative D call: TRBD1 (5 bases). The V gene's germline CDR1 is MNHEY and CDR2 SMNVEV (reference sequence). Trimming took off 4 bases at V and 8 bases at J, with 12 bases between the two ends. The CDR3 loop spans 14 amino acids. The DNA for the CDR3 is TGTGCCAGCAGTTACGGGGGGATAGATTCACCCCTCCACTTT. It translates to CASSYGGIDSPLHF.

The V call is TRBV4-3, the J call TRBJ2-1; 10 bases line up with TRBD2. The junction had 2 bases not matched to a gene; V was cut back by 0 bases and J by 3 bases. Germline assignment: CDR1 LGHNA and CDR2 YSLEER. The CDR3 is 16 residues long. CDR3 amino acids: CASSQDKRGGYNEQFF. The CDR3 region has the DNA TGCGCCAGCAGCCAAGATAAGCGGGGGGGCTACAATGAGCAGTTCTTC.

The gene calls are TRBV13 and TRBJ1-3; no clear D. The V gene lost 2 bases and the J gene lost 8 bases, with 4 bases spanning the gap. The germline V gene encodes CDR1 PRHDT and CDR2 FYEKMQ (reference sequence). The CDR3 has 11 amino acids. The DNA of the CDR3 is TGTGCCAGCAGCTTAATGTACACCATATATTTT. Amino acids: CASSLMYTIYF.

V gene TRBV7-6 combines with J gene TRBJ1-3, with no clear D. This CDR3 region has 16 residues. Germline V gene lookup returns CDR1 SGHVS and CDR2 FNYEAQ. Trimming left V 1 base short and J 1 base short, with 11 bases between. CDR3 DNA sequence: TGTGCCAGCAGCTTAGGGCCGGCAGCATCTGGAAACACCATATATTTT. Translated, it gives CASSLGPAASGNTIYF.

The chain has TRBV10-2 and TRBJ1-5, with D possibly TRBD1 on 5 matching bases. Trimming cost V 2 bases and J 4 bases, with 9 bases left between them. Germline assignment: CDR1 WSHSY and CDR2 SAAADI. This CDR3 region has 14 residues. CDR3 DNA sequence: TGCGCCAGCAGTGAGGTAGGGGCAAATCAGCCCCAGCATTTT. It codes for CASSEVGANQPQHF.

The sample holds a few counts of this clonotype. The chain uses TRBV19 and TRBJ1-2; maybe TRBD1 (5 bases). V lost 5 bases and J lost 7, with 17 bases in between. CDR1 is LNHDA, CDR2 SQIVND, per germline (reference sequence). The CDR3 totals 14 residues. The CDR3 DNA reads TGTGCCAGTAGTCAGACAGACCCAACCGCTGGCTACACCTTC. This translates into CASSQTDPTAGYTF.

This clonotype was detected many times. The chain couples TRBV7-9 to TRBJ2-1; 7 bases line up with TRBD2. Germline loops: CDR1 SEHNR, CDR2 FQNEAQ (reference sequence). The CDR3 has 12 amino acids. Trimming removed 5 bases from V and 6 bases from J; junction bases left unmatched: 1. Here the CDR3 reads CASSGRGNEQFF. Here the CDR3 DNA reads TGTGCCAGCAGCGGGAGGGGCAATGAGCAGTTCTTC.

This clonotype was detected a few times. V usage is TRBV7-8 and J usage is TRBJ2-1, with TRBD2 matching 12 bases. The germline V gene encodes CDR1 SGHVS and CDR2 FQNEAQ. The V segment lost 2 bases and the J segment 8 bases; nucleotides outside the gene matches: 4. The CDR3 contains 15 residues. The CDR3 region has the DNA TGTGCCAGCAGCTTAAGACTAGCGGGGGTACATGAGCAGTTCTTC. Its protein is CASSLRLAGVHEQFF.

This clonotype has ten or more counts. CDR3 in amino acids: CASSPRTITGELFF. CDR3 coding DNA: TGTGCCAGCAGTCCTAGGACTATCACCGGGGAGCTGTTTTTT. This chain joins TRBV25-1 and TRBJ2-2; a weak D match, TRBD2 (6 bases). Per the germline V gene, CDR1 is MGHDK and CDR2 is SYGVNS. The CDR3 contains 14 residues. V lost 5 bases and J lost 4, with 11 bases in between.

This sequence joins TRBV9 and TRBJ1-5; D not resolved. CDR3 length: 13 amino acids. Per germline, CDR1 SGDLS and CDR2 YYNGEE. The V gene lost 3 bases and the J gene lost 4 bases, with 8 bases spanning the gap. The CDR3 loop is CASSEIGNQPQHF. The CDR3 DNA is TGTGCCAGCAGCGAGATTGGGAATCAGCCCCAGCATTTT. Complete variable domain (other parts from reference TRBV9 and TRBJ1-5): DSGVTQTPKHLITATGQRVTLRCSPRSGDLSVYWYQQSLDQGLQFLIQYYNGEERAKGNILERFSAQQFPDLHSELNLSSLELGDSALYFCASSEIGNQPQHFGDGTRLSIL.

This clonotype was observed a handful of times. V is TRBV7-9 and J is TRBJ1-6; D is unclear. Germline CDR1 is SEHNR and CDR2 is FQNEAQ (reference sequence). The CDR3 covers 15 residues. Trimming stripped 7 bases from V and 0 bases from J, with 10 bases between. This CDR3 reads CASTSTSSYNSPLHF. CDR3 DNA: TGTGCCAGCACTTCGACAAGCTCCTATAATTCACCCCTCCACTTT.